Listed below are T cell receptor beta chains from one sample, sequenced in a study of cytomegalovirus exposure and HLA in healthy donors. Assay used: immunoSEQ multiplex PCR; TCRdb lists only in-frame clones, some missing. The data hold about 140,000 clones, with 60% to 80% observed a single time. Sequencing input: PBMCs. The receptors originated from a man between 40 and 49 years old in good health and CMV-seronegative. The CDR3 runs from the conserved cysteine through the conserved F or W. Each record gives: D gene, V gene, J gene, clone size, CDR3 DNA, CDR3 protein. The D gene is left open where the match is weak. Clone size is shown for a subset of rows, as once, few, many or a class of expanded clone.

D gene: -
V gene: TRBV20-1
J gene: TRBJ2-3
clone size: -
CDR3 DNA: TGCAGTGCTAGAGTCGAGGATACGCAGTATTTT
CDR3 protein: CSARVEDTQYF

D gene: TRBD1
V gene: TRBV13
J gene: TRBJ2-7
clone size: few
CDR3 DNA: TGTGCCAGCAGCCGTGGGACAGGGCGCTACGAGCAGTACTTC
CDR3 protein: CASSRGTGRYEQYF

D gene: -
V gene: TRBV19
J gene: TRBJ1-2
clone size: -
CDR3 DNA: TGTGCCAGTAGTATAGTATTTGGAGGCTATGGCTACACCTTC
CDR3 protein: CASSIVFGGYGYTF

D gene: TRBD1
V gene: TRBV7-3
J gene: TRBJ1-2
clone size: -
CDR3 DNA: TGTGCCAGCAGACGGGACAGGGCGGCCTATGGCTACACCTTC
CDR3 protein: CASRRDRAAYGYTF

D gene: TRBD1
V gene: TRBV6-1
J gene: TRBJ1-5
clone size: -
CDR3 DNA: TGTGCCAGCAGTTCCCCGGGACAGGGCAATCAGCCCCAGCATTTT
CDR3 protein: CASSSPGQGNQPQHF

D gene: -
V gene: TRBV27
J gene: TRBJ1-2
clone size: -
CDR3 DNA: TGTGCCAGCAGTCTCGTTACCACAGGGACCAACTATGGCTACACCTTC
CDR3 protein: CASSLVTTGTNYGYTF

D gene: TRBD2
V gene: TRBV6-4
J gene: TRBJ2-3
clone size: -
CDR3 DNA: TGTGCCAGCAAACGACTAGCAGCTAGCACAGATACGCAGTATTTT
CDR3 protein: CASKRLAASTDTQYF

D gene: -
V gene: TRBV4-1
J gene: TRBJ1-1
clone size: many
CDR3 DNA: TGCGCCAGCAGCCAAGATAGTAAATGGGGGGGTGACACTGAAGCTTTCTTT
CDR3 protein: CASSQDSKWGGDTEAFF

D gene: TRBD2
V gene: TRBV14
J gene: TRBJ2-7
clone size: -
CDR3 DNA: TGTGCCAGCAGATCTTCTTATGAAGGACTAGGCTACGAGCAGTACTTC
CDR3 protein: CASRSSYEGLGYEQYF

D gene: -
V gene: TRBV5-1
J gene: TRBJ1-5
clone size: -
CDR3 DNA: TGCGCCAGCAGCTTGGAGGGGGTCGGCAATCAGCCCCAGCATTTT
CDR3 protein: CASSLEGVGNQPQHF

D gene: -
V gene: TRBV6-6
J gene: TRBJ2-1
clone size: -
CDR3 DNA: TGTGCCAGCAGTTACGGTTCGGGGGAGCAGTTCTTC
CDR3 protein: CASSYGSGEQFF

D gene: -
V gene: TRBV6-8
J gene: TRBJ2-1
clone size: -
CDR3 DNA: TGTGCCAGCTTCCCCCTTAGTGAGCGCTCAAATGAGCAGTTCTTC
CDR3 protein: CASFPLSERSNEQFF

D gene: TRBD2
V gene: TRBV12-5
J gene: TRBJ2-2
clone size: few
CDR3 DNA: TGTGCTAGTGGTCCAAGGGGGACTAGCGGGGGAACCGGGGAGCTGTTTTTT
CDR3 protein: CASGPRGTSGGTGELFF

D gene: TRBD2
V gene: TRBV7-3
J gene: TRBJ2-2
clone size: -
CDR3 DNA: TGTGCCAGCAGCCCCGGGACTAGCCCCGGGGAGCTGTTTTTT
CDR3 protein: CASSPGTSPGELFF

D gene: TRBD1
V gene: TRBV5-8
J gene: TRBJ1-3
clone size: -
CDR3 DNA: TGTGCCAGCAGCTTGTTTGGGACAGGGGGGTACAAGGCCGGAAACACCATATATTTT
CDR3 protein: CASSLFGTGGYKAGNTIYF

D gene: -
V gene: TRBV2
J gene: TRBJ1-6
clone size: -
CDR3 DNA: TGTGCCAGCAAAGTTTCCGGTCGATGGGGGGGCTCCTATAATTCACCCCTCCACTTT
CDR3 protein: CASKVSGRWGGSYNSPLHF

D gene: TRBD1
V gene: TRBV5-1
J gene: TRBJ1-6
clone size: few
CDR3 DNA: TGCGCCAGCAGCTTGCTAAGTCCGACAGGGGATCATTCACCCCTCCACTTT
CDR3 protein: CASSLLSPTGDHSPLHF

D gene: -
V gene: TRBV9
J gene: TRBJ2-3
clone size: -
CDR3 DNA: TGTGCCAGCAGCGTAGGTCTCCTCACAGATACGCAGTATTTT
CDR3 protein: CASSVGLLTDTQYF

D gene: -
V gene: TRBV5-6
J gene: TRBJ2-3
clone size: few
CDR3 DNA: TGTGCCAGCAGGGAAGGGGGATTCACAGATACGCAGTATTTT
CDR3 protein: CASREGGFTDTQYF

D gene: TRBD2
V gene: TRBV4-1
J gene: TRBJ2-5
clone size: -
CDR3 DNA: TGCGCCAGCAGCCGGACTAGCGCGGGAGAGACCCAGTACTTC
CDR3 protein: CASSRTSAGETQYF

D gene: -
V gene: TRBV19
J gene: TRBJ2-7
clone size: -
CDR3 DNA: TGTGCCAGTAGTTACTCGGACAGTTTCTCCTACGAGCAGTACTTC
CDR3 protein: CASSYSDSFSYEQYF

D gene: TRBD1
V gene: TRBV7-9
J gene: TRBJ1-5
clone size: -
CDR3 DNA: TGTGCCAGCAGCCAGACAGGGGGCGATCAGCCCCAGCATTTT
CDR3 protein: CASSQTGGDQPQHF

D gene: TRBD2
V gene: TRBV7-9
J gene: TRBJ2-1
clone size: -
CDR3 DNA: TGTGCCAGCAGCGCAGTGTCGGGGGGGTACAATGAGCAGTTCTTC
CDR3 protein: CASSAVSGGYNEQFF

D gene: -
V gene: TRBV5-1
J gene: TRBJ2-5
clone size: few
CDR3 DNA: TGCGCCAGCAGCTTGCAAGGGGCGCGAGAGACCCAGTACTTC
CDR3 protein: CASSLQGARETQYF

D gene: -
V gene: TRBV5-1
J gene: TRBJ2-6
clone size: many
CDR3 DNA: TGCGCCAGCAGCCTGACCAGGTCTGGGGCCAACGTCCTGACTTTC
CDR3 protein: CASSLTRSGANVLTF

D gene: -
V gene: TRBV6-4
J gene: TRBJ1-5
clone size: -
CDR3 DNA: TGTGCCAGCAGTGTCCTCAATCAGCCCCAGCATTTT
CDR3 protein: CASSVLNQPQHF

D gene: -
V gene: TRBV7-9
J gene: TRBJ2-2
clone size: -
CDR3 DNA: TGTGCCAGCAGCCCCCCCAGCGGCAGAACAAACACCGGGGAGCTGTTTTTT
CDR3 protein: CASSPPSGRTNTGELFF

D gene: TRBD2
V gene: TRBV19
J gene: TRBJ2-1
clone size: -
CDR3 DNA: TGTGCCAGTAAAGCGGGGGGTCTGAGCTCCTACAATGAGCAGTTCTTC
CDR3 protein: CASKAGGLSSYNEQFF

D gene: -
V gene: TRBV6-6
J gene: TRBJ2-7
clone size: -
CDR3 DNA: TGTGCCAGCAGTTACTCAGCGTCCTACGAGCAGTACTTC
CDR3 protein: CASSYSASYEQYF